This T cell receptor beta chain emerged from a study of human T cells and chemical hapten exposure. Time point in this sample: patch test 1, 2 weeks after DPC sensitization. Treatment reported: therapeutic diphenylcyclopropenone sensitization with weekly scalp DPC. In TCRdb, the RACE reads were re-called with MiXCR into one record per CDR3 protein. This sample yields some 340,000 distinct CDR3 sequences, of which around 7% are seen a single time; 7.5% to 8.5% belongs to the top ten. This clonotype was found many times. Its antigen remains unidentified. General observations from the study: Expanded TCRs clustered into significantly more large CDR3 similarity groups than controls, the analysis revealed.

The sample consisted of whole blood, taken in connection with sensitization to the hapten diphenylcyclopropenone (DPC). The sequence derives from a woman between 18 and 29 years old with alopecia areata. Some clones in this sample may be carry-over from other donors' samples.

CDR3 amino acids: CAISSRTSGGTDTQYF. The DNA of the CDR3 is TGTGCCATCAGCTCCAGGACTAGCGGCGGCACAGATACGCAGTATTTT. The chain couples TRBV10-3 to TRBJ2-3; TRBD2 agrees at 10 bases. Germline CDR1 reads ENHRY; CDR2 reads SYGVKD. The length of the CDR3 is 16 residues. J was trimmed by 1 base and V by 6 bases; bases with no gene match: 7.